The clone carrying this T cell receptor beta chain has only a few counts. Its antigen is not identified. This sample was included in a study of blood T cells in healthy people across ages. Study findings and constraints: The study could not conclusively compare naive and antigen-experienced cells, given its unsorted PBMCs.

The authors ran a second PCR of roughly 6 to 12 cycles using a sample-barcoded 5' primer and a J-beta primer mix. MiXCR was run by TCRdb on the 5' RACE reads, yielding one entry per CDR3 protein. The data hold 1.5 million to 2 million distinct CDR3 sequences, with around 50% observed a single time. Trimming removed 0 bases from V and 1 base from J, with 9 bases in between. CDR1 SGDLS and CDR2 YYNGEE come from the germline V gene. The CDR3 contains 15 residues. For every donor, a draw yielded around 10 milliliters of peripheral blood. The specimen sequenced was blood. The receptor comes from a middle-aged woman in good health. V usage is TRBV9 and J usage is TRBJ2-3; D gene unclear. The CDR3 coding sequence is TGTGCCAGCAGCGTAGGGGCAGGCCGCACAGATACGCAGTATTTT. Protein sequence: CASSVGAGRTDTQYF.